This T cell receptor beta chain was identified during a study of cytomegalovirus exposure and HLA in healthy donors. Germline assignment: CDR1 MNHEY and CDR2 SMNVEV (reference sequence). Trimming shortened V by 0 bases and J by 0 bases, and 18 bases separated the two germline ends. The CDR3 consists of 20 residues. It was with 60 Vbeta and 13 Jbeta primers that the PCR ran. Data came from immunoSEQ multiplex PCR; TCRdb stores just in-frame clones and leaves some out. The sample carries 120,000 or so clones, 70% to 85% recorded once. The V call is TRBV27, the J call TRBJ2-6; D is possibly TRBD1 (5 bases). This sequence originates from a man younger than 35 in good health and CMV-seronegative. The sample comprised PBMCs. The CDR3 sequence is CASSLSPTVLLSSGANVLTF. In nucleotides, the CDR3 is TGTGCCAGCAGTTTATCCCCGACAGTCCTGTTAAGCTCTGGGGCCAACGTCCTGACTTTC.